This TCR beta chain was obtained from a study of blood T cells in healthy people across ages. Study-wide results and limits: Estimated diversity, derived from one million T cells, was regarded as an underestimate.

This CDR3 spans 15 amino acids. Primed by a sample-barcoded 5' primer and a J-beta primer mix, a second PCR proceeded for 7 to 11 cycles. MiXCR, run by TCRdb on the 5' RACE reads, gives a single entry per CDR3 protein. The data show some 1.5 million distinct CDR3 sequences, 28% seen once. Note on this clonotype: Its antigen is unknown. Its ends do not fully match the called genes, so a read error is possible.

Sequences were obtained from blood. The clonotype was recovered from a woman in her thirties in good health. The chain couples TRBV12-3 or TRBV12-4 to TRBJ2-3; D is undetermined. CDR3 DNA: TGTGCCAGCAGTTTAAGGAGACTCCTCACAGATGCGCAGTATTTT. Translated, it gives CASSLRRLLTDAQYF.